Listed here are 6 T cell receptor beta chains from one sample, sequenced in a study of sequential checkpoint blockade in melanoma. Profiling relied on immunoSEQ multiplex PCR, and the TCRdb table lists in-frame clones only, not all of them. This sample has around 15,000 clones; approximately 52% occur once, and the top ten carry under 20%. Described treatment: randomized to nivolumab then ipilimumab (arm A) or the reverse (arm B). Sample: CD8+ T cells sorted from blood (inferred from file names), taken from a patient given nivolumab and ipilimumab in sequence. The receptors were sampled from a human donor with melanoma.

The CDR3 protein is CASSLGGRGVGGYTF. The CDR3 nucleotides are TGTGCCAGCAGCCTAGGCGGCAGGGGAGTGGGTGGCTACACCTTC. The chain combines TRBV7-9 with TRBJ1-2; tentative D call: TRBD1 (6 bases). Germline-derived CDR1 and CDR2 are SEHNR and FQNEAQ (reference sequence). The CDR3 extends over 15 amino acids. V lost 5 bases to trimming and J lost 7 bases, with 20 bases between them. The full variable domain, in which reference TRBV7-9 and TRBJ1-2 provide the parts outside the CDR3, is DTGVSQNPRHKITKRGQNVTFRCDPISEHNRLYWYRQTLGQGPEFLTYFQNEAQLEKSRLLSDRFSAERPKGSFSTLEIQRTEQGDSAMYLCASSLGGRGVGGYTFGSGTRLTVV.

The J gene is TRBJ2-2, the V gene TRBV28; tentatively, D is TRBD1 (5 bases). Per germline, CDR1 MDHEN and CDR2 SYDVKM. V was pared by 5 bases and J by 7 bases, with 11 bases between. The CDR3 totals 13 residues. This chain's CDR3 is CASSLRVNGELFF. In DNA, the CDR3 is TGTGCCAGCAGTCTCAGGGTTAACGGGGAGCTGTTTTTT.

By share, this clone counts as medium-sized. The rearrangement joins TRBV7-3 to TRBJ2-1, with 7 bases aligning to TRBD1. The CDR3 is 14 amino acids. V lost 1 base and J lost 9; bases outside the gene matches: 6. The germline V gene has CDR1 SGHTA and CDR2 FQGTGA. CDR3 in amino acids: CASSLIQGQVEQFF. CDR3 sequence (DNA): TGTGCCAGCAGCTTAATACAGGGGCAGGTTGAGCAGTTCTTC. The whole variable domain, filled in from reference TRBV7-3 and TRBJ2-1, reads GAGVSQTPSNKVTEKGKYVELRCDPISGHTALYWYRQSLGQGPEFLIYFQGTGAADDSGLPNDRFFAVRPEGSVSTLKIQRTERGDSAVYLCASSLIQGQVEQFFGPGTRLTVL.

The chain is built from TRBV18 and TRBJ2-2; maybe TRBD1 (5 bases). The V end lost 3 bases, the J end lost 1 base, and 12 bases lay between the germline ends. The CDR3 is made up of 16 amino acids. Germline V CDR1 and CDR2: KGHSH, LQKENI. CDR3 region: CASSPRFDRNTGELFF. The CDR3 DNA sequence: TGTGCCAGCTCACCTCGTTTCGACAGGAACACCGGGGAGCTGTTTTTT.

The gene calls are TRBV6-5 and TRBJ2-7; the match to TRBD1 covers 8 bases. The trim removed 7 bases at V and 6 bases at J, leaving 14 bases unmatched. CDR3 size: 15 residues. The germline CDR1 and CDR2 sequences are MNHEY and SVGAGI. CDR3 region: CASNDRGRLGGEQYF. In DNA, the CDR3 is TGTGCCAGCAACGACAGGGGTCGCTTGGGGGGCGAGCAGTACTTC.

This clone was picked up a small number of times. This rearrangement joins TRBV29-1 to TRBJ2-5; no clear D gene. Looked up from germline, CDR1 is SQVTM and CDR2 is ANQGSEA. The length of the CDR3 is 10 residues. V gave up 7 bases and J gave up 3 bases, with 6 bases separating them. Here the CDR3 reads CSATKETQYF. CDR3 sequence (DNA): TGCAGCGCCACTAAAGAGACCCAGTACTTC.